This T cell receptor beta chain comes out of a study of T-cell reconstitution after alpha-beta-depleted transplantation in children. Germline V gene sequence: CDR1 LNHDA, CDR2 SQIVND (reference sequence). V lost 2 bases and J lost 1; bases outside the gene matches: 5. The CDR3 covers 16 residues. For TCRbeta, the library was prepared with unique molecular identifiers. TCRdb fed the PCR reads into MiXCR, producing one record per CDR3 protein. The sample gives roughly 200,000 distinct CDR3 sequences, roughly 8.1% of which show up once; roughly 35% is in the top ten. This sequence originates from a male patient between 2 and 9 years old who had a stem cell transplant for acute myeloid leukemia, so the T cells may come from the graft donor. This material consisted of PBMCs, mostly from graft donor cells, taken 360 days after TCRalphabeta/CD19-depleted stem cell transplant. The chain employs TRBV19 and TRBJ2-3, with 8 bases fitting TRBD1. As DNA, the CDR3 is TGTGCCAGTAGTATAAGACAGGGGATCGGCACAGATACGCAGTATTTT. Residues: CASSIRQGIGTDTQYF.